Sequencing of this T cell receptor beta chain was carried out in a study of brain T cells in children with intractable seizures (TCRdb year 2021). Turning to the overall study: As a first screen for immune gene transcripts, resected brain tissue from 50 or so pediatric epilepsy surgery cases was run on a NanoString immunology panel. Among the approximately 12 selected surgery cases, eight also had pre-surgery blood sequenced, leaving four with brain tissue only.

In the case of this clone: Its antigen is still unknown. No quality values exist for individual bases; no much larger clone is one base distant.

Overall study outcomes, separate from this receptor: Viral specificity was inferred solely from CDR3 sequence similarity, and the HCMV serostatus of the patients was not known. Because pre- and post-surgery blood were sequenced to different depths, clones absent from the pre-surgery sample may reflect undersampling.

TCR beta chain sequences were generated from genomic DNA using the immunoSEQ assay. The original methods were these. CDR3 sequences not starting with the conserved framework cysteine at position 104 were manually removed. Clonality was calculated as one minus the normalized Shannon's Diversity Index, with values ranging from 0 (maximal diversity) to 1 (oligoclonal). Chi-squared comparison-of-proportions tests assessed whether the same CDR3 differed in frequency between samples, such as brain versus blood. Public clonotypes were found through immuneACCESS searches, while the VDJdb browser was used to judge similarity to known antiviral clonotypes. In its TCRdb copy, this immuneACCESS table keeps in-frame sequences only and misses some clones. Where compared with another copy, unresolved V genes explain less than half of these, and the others have no known cause. V and J calls and clone size are those listed in that table; D and trimming were worked out from the DNA. This sample lists over 95,000 clones; 90% to 95% were detected once. The ten largest clones represent approximately 3.9% of the sample.

At the junction V is shortened by 2 bases and J by 4 bases, with 17 bases in between. The CDR3 goes from the cysteine to the phenylalanine over 17 residues. Only the CDR3 region is kept as DNA, spanning 51 bases read in frame from base 1. Taken from the germline V gene (reference sequence), the CDR1 and CDR2 loops are SEHNR and FQNEAQ. The sample's time point label, in plain terms: resected brain tissue, or blood drawn just prior to surgery. Surgery cases with the highest brain T cell transcript signatures were selected for TCR beta chain sequencing of brain tissue and, where available, blood. Patients had been treated with at least one anti-epileptic drug before surgery. TCR-sequenced patients were children with drug-resistant epilepsy due to tuberous sclerosis complex, focal cortical dysplasia, Rasmussen encephalitis or hemimegalencephaly. Blood samples were drawn just before the epilepsy surgery. The Monarch genomic DNA purification kit was used to extract bulk genomic DNA from unsorted brain tissue and whole blood.

The specimen comprised peripheral blood, sampled at surgery. This receptor chain uses TRBV7-9 and TRBJ1-4; the best D guess is TRBD1, with 5 bases matching. The clonotype comes from a boy younger than two with hemimegalencephaly and intractable seizures. The bases are TGTGCCAGCAGCTTAAGACCCTCGACAGACAGTAATGAAAAACTGTTTTTT. Its amino acids are CASSLRPSTDSNEKLFF.